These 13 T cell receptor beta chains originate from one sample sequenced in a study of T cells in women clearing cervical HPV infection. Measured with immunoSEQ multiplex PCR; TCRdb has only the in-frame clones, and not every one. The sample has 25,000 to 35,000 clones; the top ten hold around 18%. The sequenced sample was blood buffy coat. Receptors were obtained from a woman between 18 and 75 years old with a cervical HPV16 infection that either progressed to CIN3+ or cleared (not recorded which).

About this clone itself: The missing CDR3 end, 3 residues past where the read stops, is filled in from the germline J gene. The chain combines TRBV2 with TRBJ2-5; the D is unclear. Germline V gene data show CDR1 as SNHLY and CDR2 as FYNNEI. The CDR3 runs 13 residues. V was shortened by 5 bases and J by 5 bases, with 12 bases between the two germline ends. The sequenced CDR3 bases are TGTGCCAGCAGTTCTTCCCGAAGGGAGACC. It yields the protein CASSSSRRET. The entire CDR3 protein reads CASSSSRRETQYF.

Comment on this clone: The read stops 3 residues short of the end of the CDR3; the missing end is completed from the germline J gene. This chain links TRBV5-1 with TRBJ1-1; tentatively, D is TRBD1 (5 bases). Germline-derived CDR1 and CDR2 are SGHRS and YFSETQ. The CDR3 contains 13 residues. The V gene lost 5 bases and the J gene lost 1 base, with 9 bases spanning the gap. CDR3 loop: CASRRGANTEAFF. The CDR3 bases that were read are TGCGCCAGCAGAAGGGGAGCGAACACTGAA. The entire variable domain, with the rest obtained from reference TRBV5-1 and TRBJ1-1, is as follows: KAGVTQTPRYLIKTRGQQVTLSCSPISGHRSVSWYQQTPGQGLQFLFEYFSETQRNKGNFPGRFSGRQFSNSRSEMNVSTLELGDSALYLCASRRGANTEAFFGQGTRLTVV.

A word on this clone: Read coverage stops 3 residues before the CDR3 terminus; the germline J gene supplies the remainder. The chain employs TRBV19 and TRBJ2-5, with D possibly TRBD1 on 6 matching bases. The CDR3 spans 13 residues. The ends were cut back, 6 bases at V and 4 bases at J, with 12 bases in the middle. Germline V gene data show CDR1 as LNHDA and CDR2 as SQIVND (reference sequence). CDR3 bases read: TGTGCCAGTAGAATACAGGGCGGAGAGACC. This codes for CASRIQGGET. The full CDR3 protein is CASRIQGGETQYF.

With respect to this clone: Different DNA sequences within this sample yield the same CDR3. CDR3 protein: CASSPPGQGSDTYTF. The DNA read from the CDR3 is TGTGCCAGCTCACCGCCGGGACAGGGTTCAGATACC. The chain recombines TRBV18 with TRBJ1-2, with TRBD1 identical over 9 bases. With the read ending 3 residues before the CDR3 end, the germline J gene is used to fill in that end. CDR1 is KGHSH and CDR2 is LQKENI in the germline V gene. This CDR3 is 15 amino acids long.

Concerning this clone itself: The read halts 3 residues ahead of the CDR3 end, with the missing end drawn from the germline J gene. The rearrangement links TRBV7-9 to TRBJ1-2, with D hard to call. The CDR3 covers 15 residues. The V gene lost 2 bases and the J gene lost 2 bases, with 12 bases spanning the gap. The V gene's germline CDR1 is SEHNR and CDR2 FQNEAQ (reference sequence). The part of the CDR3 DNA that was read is TGTGCCAGCAGCTTAAAGGAGGGCCCAAACTATGGC. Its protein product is CASSLKEGPNYG. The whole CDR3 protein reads CASSLKEGPNYGYTF.

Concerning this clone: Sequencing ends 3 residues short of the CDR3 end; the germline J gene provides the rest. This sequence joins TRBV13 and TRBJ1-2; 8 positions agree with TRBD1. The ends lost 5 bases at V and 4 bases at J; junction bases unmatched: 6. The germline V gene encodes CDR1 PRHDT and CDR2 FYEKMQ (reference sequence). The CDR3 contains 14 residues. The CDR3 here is CASSTYRGTYGYTF. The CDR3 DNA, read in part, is TGTGCCAGCAGCACCTACAGGGGGACCTATGGC.

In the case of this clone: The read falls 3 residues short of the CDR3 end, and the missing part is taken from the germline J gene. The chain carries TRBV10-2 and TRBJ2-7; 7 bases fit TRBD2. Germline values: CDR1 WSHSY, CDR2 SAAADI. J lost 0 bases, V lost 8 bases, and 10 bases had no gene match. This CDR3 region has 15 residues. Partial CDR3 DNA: TGCGCCAGCCAGGAGCTTGCGGGGGTCTCCTACGAG. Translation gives CASQELAGVSYE. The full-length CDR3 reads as CASQELAGVSYEQYF.

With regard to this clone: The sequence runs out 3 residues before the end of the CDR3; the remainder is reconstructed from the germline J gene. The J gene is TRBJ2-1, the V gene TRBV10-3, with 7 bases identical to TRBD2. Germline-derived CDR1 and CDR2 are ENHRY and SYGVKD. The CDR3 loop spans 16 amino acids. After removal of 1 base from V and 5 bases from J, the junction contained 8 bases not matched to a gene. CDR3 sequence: CAISEFGTTTHNEQFF. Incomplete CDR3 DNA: TGTGCCATCAGTGAGTTCGGGACTACCACCCACAATGAG.

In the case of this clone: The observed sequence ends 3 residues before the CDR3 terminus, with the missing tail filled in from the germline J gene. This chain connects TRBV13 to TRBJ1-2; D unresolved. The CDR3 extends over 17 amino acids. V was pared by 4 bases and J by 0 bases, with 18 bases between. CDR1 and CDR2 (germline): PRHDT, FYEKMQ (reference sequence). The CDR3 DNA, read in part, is TGTGCCAGCAGCTCTTCCCCACGACGGGGTTCTAACTATGGC. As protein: CASSSSPRRGSNYG. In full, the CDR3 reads CASSSSPRRGSNYGYTF. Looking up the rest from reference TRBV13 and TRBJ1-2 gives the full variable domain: AAGVIQSPRHLIKEKRETATLKCYPIPRHDTVYWYQQGPGQDPQFLISFYEKMQSDKGSIPDRFSAQQFSDYHSELNMSSLELGDSALYFCASSSSPRRGSNYGYTFGSGTRLTVV.

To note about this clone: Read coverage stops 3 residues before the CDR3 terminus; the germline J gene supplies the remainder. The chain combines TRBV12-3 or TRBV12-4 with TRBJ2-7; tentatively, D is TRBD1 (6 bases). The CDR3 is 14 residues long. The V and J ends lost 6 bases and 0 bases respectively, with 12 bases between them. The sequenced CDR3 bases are TGTGCCAGCAGGAACCGGGACAACTCCTACGAG. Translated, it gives CASRNRDNSYE. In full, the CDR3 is CASRNRDNSYEQYF.

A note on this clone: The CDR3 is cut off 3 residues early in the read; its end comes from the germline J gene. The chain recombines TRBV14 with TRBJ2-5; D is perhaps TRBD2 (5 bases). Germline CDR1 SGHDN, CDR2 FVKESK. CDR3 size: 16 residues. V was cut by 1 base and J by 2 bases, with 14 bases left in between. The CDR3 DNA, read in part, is TGTGCCAGCAGCCAAGGTCCTAGCCCCTTTCAAGAGACC. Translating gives CASSQGPSPFQET. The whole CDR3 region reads CASSQGPSPFQETQYF.

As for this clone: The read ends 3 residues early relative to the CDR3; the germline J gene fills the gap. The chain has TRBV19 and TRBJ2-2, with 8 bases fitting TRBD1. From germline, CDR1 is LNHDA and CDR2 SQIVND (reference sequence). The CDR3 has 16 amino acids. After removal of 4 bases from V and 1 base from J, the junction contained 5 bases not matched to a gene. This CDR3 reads CASSRGTGMNTGELFF. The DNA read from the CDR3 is TGTGCCAGTAGTAGGGGGACAGGAATGAACACCGGGGAG. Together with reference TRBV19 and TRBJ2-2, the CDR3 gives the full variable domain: DGGITQSPKYLFRKEGQNVTLSCEQNLNHDAMYWYRQDPGQGLRLIYYSQIVNDFQKGDIAEGYSVSREKKESFPLTVTSAQKNPTAFYLCASSRGTGMNTGELFFGEGSRLTVL.

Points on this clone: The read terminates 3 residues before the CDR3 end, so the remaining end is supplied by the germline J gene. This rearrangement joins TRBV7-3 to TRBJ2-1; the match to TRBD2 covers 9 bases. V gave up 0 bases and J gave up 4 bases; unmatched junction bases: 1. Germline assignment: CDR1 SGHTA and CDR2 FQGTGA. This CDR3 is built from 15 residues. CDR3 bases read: TGTGCCAGCAGCTTAACTAGCGGGAGATACAATGAG. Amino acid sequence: CASSLTSGRYNE. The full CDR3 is CASSLTSGRYNEQFF.